These T cell receptor beta chains were read from a single sample in a study of blood T cell repertoires in COVID-19. Generated by immunoSEQ multiplex PCR, the TCRdb table keeps only in-frame clones and is missing some. The sample includes around 300,000 clones, 80% to 90% of them seen just once. Sequenced sample: PBMCs or T cells enriched from blood (not recorded which). These receptors were collected from a woman aged 18-29 years who had recovered from COVID-19. Both conserved end residues are part of each CDR3. Each record gives: D gene, clone size, V gene, J gene, CDR3 DNA, CDR3 protein. A D gene is named only where the DNA matches it firmly. Where a row states a size, it is once, few, many or the class of an expanded clone; other rows omit it.

NA	NA	TRBV7-2	TRBJ1-1	TGTGCCAGCAGCTTTTCGGGGGGTTCTGAAGCTTTCTTT	CASSFSGGSEAFF
NA	once	TRBV29-1	TRBJ1-1	TGCAGCGCCCTCCGGGGGGGGGACACTGAAGCTTTCTTT	CSALRGGDTEAFF
NA	NA	TRBV5-6	TRBJ2-3	TGTGCCAGCAGCTTGATAACGGGTGCTAGGACAGATACGCAGTATTTT	CASSLITGARTDTQYF
NA	few	TRBV30	TRBJ1-2	TGTGCCTGGCCCCTCGCAGGGGTAGTCTATGGCTACACCTTC	CAWPLAGVVYGYTF
NA	NA	TRBV5-1	TRBJ1-1	TGCGCCAGCAGCTTTAAGCGGGACACTGAAGCTTTCTTT	CASSFKRDTEAFF
NA	many	TRBV6-5	TRBJ2-3	TGTGCCAGCAGTTACTCGACTAGTGTTGATACGCAGTATTTT	CASSYSTSVDTQYF
TRBD1	NA	TRBV7-7	TRBJ2-5	TGTGCTAGCAGCGCCGACGACAGGGATGGGGAGACCCAGTACTTC	CASSADDRDGETQYF
TRBD1	NA	TRBV5-1	TRBJ1-4	TGCGCCAGCAGCCCCCCGGGACAGGATAATGAAAAACTGTTTTTT	CASSPPGQDNEKLFF
NA	NA	TRBV15	TRBJ1-6	TGTGCCACCAGCAGCCGTCCAGTTGACTATAATTCACCCCTCCACTTT	CATSSRPVDYNSPLHF
TRBD2	once	TRBV5-1	TRBJ2-1	TGCGCCAGCAGCGTAGGGACTAGCGGACCCTTCAATGAGCAGTTCTTC	CASSVGTSGPFNEQFF
TRBD2	NA	TRBV28	TRBJ2-7	TGTGCCAGCAGTCAGGGACTAGCGGGGAGCTCCTACGAGCAGTACTTC	CASSQGLAGSSYEQYF
TRBD2	few	TRBV10-3	TRBJ2-3	TGTGCCATCAGCCCGGGACTAGCCGGCACAGATACGCAGTATTTT	CAISPGLAGTDTQYF
TRBD1	NA	TRBV19	TRBJ1-3	TGTGCCAGTGGAAGACAGGGGGCCCTCGGAAACACCATATATTTT	CASGRQGALGNTIYF
NA	NA	TRBV5-1	TRBJ2-7	TGCGCCAGCTGGGGGCAAGACCCCTACGAGCAGTACTTC	CASWGQDPYEQYF
NA	NA	TRBV5-1	TRBJ2-7	TGCGCCAGCAGCTTGTCGGAACAGGTCTTCTACGAGCAGTACTTC	CASSLSEQVFYEQYF
NA	NA	TRBV3-1/TRBV3-2	TRBJ2-1	TGTGCCAGCAGCCAAGAGTCGGGACACATCAATGAGCAGTTCTTC	CASSQESGHINEQFF
NA	NA	TRBV28	TRBJ2-7	TGTGCCAGCAGTTTATACGGGTCCGAGCAGTACTTC	CASSLYGSEQYF
NA	once	TRBV7-8	TRBJ1-5	TGTGCCAGCAGCTTAGAGGGACTTTATAGCAATCAGCCCCAGCATTTT	CASSLEGLYSNQPQHF
TRBD2	NA	TRBV3-1/TRBV3-2	TRBJ2-7	TGTGCCAGCAGCCAGGGGACTAGCGGGTTCTACGAGCAGTACTTC	CASSQGTSGFYEQYF
TRBD2	NA	TRBV4-1	TRBJ2-7	TGCGCCAGCAGCCAAGGGTATCCAGCGGGGGAGCTCGAGCAGTACTTC	CASSQGYPAGELEQYF
TRBD1	NA	TRBV6-4	TRBJ2-7	TGTGCCAGCCGGGACAGGGGGTCCTACGAGCAGTACTTC	CASRDRGSYEQYF
NA	NA	TRBV9	TRBJ2-3	TGTGCCAGCAGCCTAGCTCTCACAGATACGCAGTATTTT	CASSLALTDTQYF
NA	NA	TRBV5-6	TRBJ1-6	TGTGCCAGCAGCTTGGATGGTCCGAGCTCCTATAATTCACCCCTCCACTTT	CASSLDGPSSYNSPLHF
TRBD1	NA	TRBV29-1	TRBJ1-1	TGCAGCCCACTAGAGGGACAGGGGCCTTTTCAGGACAACACTGAAGCTTTCTTT	CSPLEGQGPFQDNTEAFF
TRBD2	NA	TRBV2	TRBJ2-3	TGTGCCAGCAGTGAGGGACTAGCGGGGGGGAGGACAGATACGCAGTATTTT	CASSEGLAGGRTDTQYF
TRBD1	NA	TRBV7-8	TRBJ2-2	TGTGCCAGCAGCCTTAGACAGGGCTATAACACCGGGGAGCTGTTTTTT	CASSLRQGYNTGELFF
TRBD1	NA	TRBV5-1	TRBJ1-2	TGCGCCAGCAGCTTGGGACAGGGAAACTATGGCTACACCTTC	CASSLGQGNYGYTF
NA	NA	TRBV14	TRBJ2-2	TGTGCCAGCAAGAGAGCGGGTGGCACCGGGGAGCTGTTTTTT	CASKRAGGTGELFF
NA	NA	TRBV28	TRBJ1-3	TGTGCCAGCAGTCGGAGGACGGATGGCTCTGGAAACACCATATATTTT	CASSRRTDGSGNTIYF
NA	NA	TRBV30	TRBJ1-2	TGTGCCTGGAGCTGGCGGAGCGGTAGCTATGGCTACACCTTC	CAWSWRSGSYGYTF
NA	few	TRBV5-1	TRBJ1-2	TGCGCCAGCAGCTTGGCGGGGGAAGAGAACTATGGCTACACCTTC	CASSLAGEENYGYTF
NA	NA	TRBV5-1	TRBJ2-7	TGCGCCAGCAGCTTGGAAACCGGGACACAGGGAGTGTACTTC	CASSLETGTQGVYF
TRBD1	NA	TRBV11-2	TRBJ2-7	TGTGCCAGCAGCTTGGGACAGGCAAGTTTCTACGAGCAGTACTTC	CASSLGQASFYEQYF
TRBD2	NA	TRBV6-5	TRBJ2-1	TGTGCCAGCAGCCCGTTGATTAGCGGGGGTTCTGAGCAGTTCTTC	CASSPLISGGSEQFF
NA	NA	TRBV5-4	TRBJ1-3	TGTGCCAGCAGCTACTCAACCTCTGGAAACACCATATATTTT	CASSYSTSGNTIYF
NA	NA	TRBV25-1	TRBJ2-2	TGTGTCAGCATGGAGGCCGGGGAGCTGTTTTTT	CVSMEAGELFF
NA	NA	TRBV18	TRBJ1-2	TGTGCCAGCTCACCAGTAGACAGACCTAACTATGGCTACACCTTC	CASSPVDRPNYGYTF
NA	NA	TRBV6-2/TRBV6-3	TRBJ1-1	TGTGCCAGCAGTTCCAGACCGTTCACTATACAAAACGGAGCTTTCTTT	CASSSRPFTIQNGAFF
NA	NA	TRBV9	TRBJ1-2	TGTGCCAGCAGCGTTATAGGGGGCTATGGCTACACCTTC	CASSVIGGYGYTF
TRBD2	NA	TRBV6-2/TRBV6-3	TRBJ2-2	TGTGCCAGCAGTTACTCCCGGGGGGGGAACACCGGGGAGCTGTTTTTT	CASSYSRGGNTGELFF
NA	NA	TRBV3-1/TRBV3-2	TRBJ2-7	TGTGCCAGCAGCCAACAAGGGGGCGGGACCTACGAGCAGTACTTC	CASSQQGGGTYEQYF
TRBD2	NA	TRBV7-4	TRBJ2-5	TGTGCCAGCAGCCCGGGCCCGACTAGCGGCGATTACCGAGAGACCCAGTACTTC	CASSPGPTSGDYRETQYF
TRBD2	NA	TRBV7-9	TRBJ2-7	TGTGCCAGCAGCTTAGTTAGCGGGGGCCACTACGAGCAGTACTTC	CASSLVSGGHYEQYF
TRBD1	NA	TRBV28	TRBJ1-1	TGTGCCAGCAGTTTTTGGCAGGGGGCGCTGGGGAACACTGAAGCTTTCTTT	CASSFWQGALGNTEAFF